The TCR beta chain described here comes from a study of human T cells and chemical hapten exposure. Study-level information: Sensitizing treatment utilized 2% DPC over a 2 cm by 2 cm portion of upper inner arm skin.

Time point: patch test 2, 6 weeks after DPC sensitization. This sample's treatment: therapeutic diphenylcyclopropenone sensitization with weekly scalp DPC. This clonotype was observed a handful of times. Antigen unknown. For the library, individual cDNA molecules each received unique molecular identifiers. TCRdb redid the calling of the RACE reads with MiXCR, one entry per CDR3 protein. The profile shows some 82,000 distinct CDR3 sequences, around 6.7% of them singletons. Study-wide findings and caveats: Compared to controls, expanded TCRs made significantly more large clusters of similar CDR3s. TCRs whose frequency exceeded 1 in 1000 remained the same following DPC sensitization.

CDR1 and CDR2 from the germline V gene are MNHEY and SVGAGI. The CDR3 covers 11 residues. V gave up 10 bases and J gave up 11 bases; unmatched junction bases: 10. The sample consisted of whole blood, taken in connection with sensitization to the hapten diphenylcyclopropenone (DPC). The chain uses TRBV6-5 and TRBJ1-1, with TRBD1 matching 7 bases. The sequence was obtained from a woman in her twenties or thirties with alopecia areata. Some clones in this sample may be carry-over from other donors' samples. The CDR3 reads CATLGGLQAFF. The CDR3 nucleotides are TGTGCCACATTAGGGGGCCTCCAGGCTTTCTTT.